This T cell receptor beta chain emerged from a study of shared clonotypes between healthy human individuals. Study background: Serving as donors were a couple of women and three men, whose ages spanned 18 to 49.

Running of the assay took place at deep level. TCRdb's copy holds only in-frame clones and misses some; the assay was immunoSEQ multiplex PCR. The sample records 450,000 to 650,000 clones, roughly 79% being singletons. With 2 bases removed from V and 8 bases from J, the gap between germline ends came to 12 bases. The V gene's germline CDR1 is SGHTA and CDR2 FQGTGA. The CDR3 runs to 13 residues. Every contributor of samples was a Caucasian grown-up residing in Nashville, Tennessee. Sequencing was carried out using PBMCs. This TCR came from a woman aged 40 to 49 in good health. Some clones in this sample may be carry-over from other donors' samples. This chain joins TRBV7-3 and TRBJ1-1; D ambiguous. The CDR3 DNA is TGTGCCAGCAGCTTACTGGTAAACCGGGAAGCTTTCTTT. Protein: CASSLLVNREAFF.